Listed below are T cell receptor beta chains from one sample, sequenced in a study of cytomegalovirus exposure and HLA in healthy donors. Sequencing used immunoSEQ multiplex PCR; TCRdb keeps in-frame clones, though not all of them. The sample includes some 140,000 clones, approximately 79% seen only once; the top ten take about 7%. Sequenced material: PBMCs. The receptors shown here come from a man in his forties in good health and CMV-seropositive. CDR3s include the opening cysteine and the closing phenylalanine or tryptophan. A D gene is named only where the DNA matches it firmly. Clone size is given for some rows only: seen once, a few or many times, or a class if the clone is expanded.

TGTGCCAGCAGTCGGGCGGGACAGGGACATTCACCCCTCCACTTT | CASSRAGQGHSPLHF | TRBD1 | TRBJ1-6 | . | TRBV7-6
TGTGCCTGGAGTTTAACACCGTACAATGAGCAGTTCTTC | CAWSLTPYNEQFF | . | TRBJ2-1 | few | TRBV30
TGTGCCAGCAGCTTGGCCGCAGGGTCGCAATTGGAGACCCAGTACTTC | CASSLAAGSQLETQYF | . | TRBJ2-5 | . | TRBV5-4
TGTGCCAGCAGCTTGTACATTTCTGGGGCCAACGTCCTGACTTTC | CASSLYISGANVLTF | . | TRBJ2-6 | . | TRBV7-3
TGTGCCAGCTCACCACCGAACAGGGTGCGGGACACTGAAGCTTTCTTT | CASSPPNRVRDTEAFF | . | TRBJ1-1 | . | TRBV18
TGCGCCAGCAGTGAGTATAGCGGGATTTCCTACGAGCAGTACTTC | CASSEYSGISYEQYF | TRBD2 | TRBJ2-7 | . | TRBV10-2
TGTGCCAGCAGTGAACAAAGGGGGCTTCAGCCCCAGCATTTT | CASSEQRGLQPQHF | TRBD1 | TRBJ1-5 | . | TRBV2
TGTGCCATCCGACCCCAGGGGGCAGAAACTGAAGCTTTCTTT | CAIRPQGAETEAFF | TRBD1 | TRBJ1-1 | few | TRBV19
TGTGCCAGCAGCTTAGTCGTGACTACCGGCGAGCAGTACTTC | CASSLVVTTGEQYF | . | TRBJ2-7 | . | TRBV7-8
TGTGCCAGCAGTTCTGCCGGGACGCGGGGTGAAAAACTGTTTTTT | CASSSAGTRGEKLFF | . | TRBJ1-4 | . | TRBV6-5
TGTGCCAGCAGCTTAGACGGCCTAGGCTATGGCTACACCTTC | CASSLDGLGYGYTF | . | TRBJ1-2 | . | TRBV7-2
TGTGCCAGCAGGTTAGGGACAGAGAACACTGAAGCTTTCTTT | CASRLGTENTEAFF | TRBD1 | TRBJ1-1 | . | TRBV27
TGTGCCAGCAACCCCTCGGCAGGAAGGAATTCACCCCTCCACTTT | CASNPSAGRNSPLHF | . | TRBJ1-6 | . | TRBV6-4
TGTGCCAGTAGTATCGTGGAGACTTCACCCCTCCACTTT | CASSIVETSPLHF | . | TRBJ1-6 | . | TRBV19
TGTGCCAGCAGTTTGGGCAGGGAATCTGGAAACACCATATATTTT | CASSLGRESGNTIYF | . | TRBJ1-3 | . | TRBV28
TGTGCCAGCACCCCAGCGGCCACAGATACGCAGTATTTT | CASTPAATDTQYF | . | TRBJ2-3 | . | TRBV28
TGTGCCAGCAGCAATCCTAATTACGAGCAGTACTTC | CASSNPNYEQYF | . | TRBJ2-7 | . | TRBV7-9
TGTGCCAGCAGCTTACTAGGGGGGGATAGCAATCAGCCCCAGCATTTT | CASSLLGGDSNQPQHF | . | TRBJ1-5 | . | TRBV7-8
TGTGCCAGTTCTACGGGGGGTCAGGGTCTCTTT | CASSTGGQGLF | . | TRBJ1-1 | few | TRBV6-6
TGTGCCAGCAGCCATCTCGGGGGACGGATGAACACTGAAGCTTTCTTT | CASSHLGGRMNTEAFF | . | TRBJ1-1 | . | TRBV14
TGTGCCAGCAGTTACTGGGGGTCGGGGGACACTGAAGCTTTCTTT | CASSYWGSGDTEAFF | . | TRBJ1-1 | . | TRBV6-5
TGTGCCAGCAGGGTGGCTGGAGGACAGGGACACTACGAGCAGTACTTC | CASRVAGGQGHYEQYF | TRBD1 | TRBJ2-7 | . | TRBV28
TGTGCCAGCACCGAGGTGGGGGGGACTAGCGGAATCAATGAGCAGTTCTTC | CASTEVGGTSGINEQFF | TRBD2 | TRBJ2-1 | . | TRBV7-2
TGTGCCAGCACCCCAGCCGGGGGGTACTACGAGCAGTACTTC | CASTPAGGYYEQYF | TRBD2 | TRBJ2-7 | . | TRBV6-5
TGTGCCAGCAGCTTTCGGACTGGAAGTAGTGGCTACACCTTC | CASSFRTGSSGYTF | . | TRBJ1-2 | . | TRBV5-6
TGCGCCAGCAGCCAAGCTAGCGGGAGGTTTGAGCAGTTCTTC | CASSQASGRFEQFF | TRBD2 | TRBJ2-1 | . | TRBV4-1
TGTGCCAGTCGAACTGGAAGGGGGAAGGAAAAACTGTTTTTT | CASRTGRGKEKLFF | . | TRBJ1-4 | . | TRBV19
TGTGCCAGCAGTTCAGGACAGTTGGCCTACGAGCAGTACTTC | CASSSGQLAYEQYF | . | TRBJ2-7 | . | TRBV6-6
TGCGCCAGCAGCTTGGCCGGGGGACAGCCTAATGAAAAACTGTTTTTT | CASSLAGGQPNEKLFF | TRBD1 | TRBJ1-4 | . | TRBV5-1
TGTGCCAGCAGCCCGCTTGGGACAGCCTATGGCTACACCTTC | CASSPLGTAYGYTF | TRBD1 | TRBJ1-2 | few | TRBV7-6
TGCGCCAGCAGCCCGGAGGGACTAGCGTATGAGCAGTTCTTC | CASSPEGLAYEQFF | TRBD2 | TRBJ2-1 | . | TRBV5-1
TGTGCCAGCAGCTTAGAGGGTGGGAGCTACTACGAGCAGTACTTC | CASSLEGGSYYEQYF | . | TRBJ2-7 | . | TRBV7-2
TGTGCCATCAGTGGGGGACAGGTCAACTCACCCCTCCACTTT | CAISGGQVNSPLHF | TRBD1 | TRBJ1-6 | . | TRBV10-3
TGCGCCAGCAGCCAAGTTCTAGGGGTTAGACTCCACGAGCAGTACTTC | CASSQVLGVRLHEQYF | . | TRBJ2-7 | few | TRBV4-1
TGTGCCAGCGTCATGAACACTGAAGCTTTCTTT | CASVMNTEAFF | . | TRBJ1-1 | few | TRBV2
TGTGCCAGCAGCTTGGGACTAAGCACAGATACGCAGTATTTT | CASSLGLSTDTQYF | . | TRBJ2-3 | . | TRBV5-4
TGTGCCAGCAGTTTCACCGGGACTAGCGGGACGGTCGAGCAGTACTTC | CASSFTGTSGTVEQYF | TRBD2 | TRBJ2-7 | . | TRBV27
TGCGCCAGCAGTCTCCCGGGACAGGGGTTCGATGAGCAGTTCTTC | CASSLPGQGFDEQFF | TRBD1 | TRBJ2-1 | . | TRBV10-1
TGTGCCAGCAGCCGCCAGCTAGCGGGAGATGGGGAGCAGTACTTC | CASSRQLAGDGEQYF | TRBD2 | TRBJ2-7 | . | TRBV5-4
TGCAGCGTTGACGGGGCAGGGGACACTGAAGCTTTCTTT | CSVDGAGDTEAFF | . | TRBJ1-1 | once | TRBV29-1
TGTGCCAGCAGTTACGGCAGGACTAATCAGCCCCAGCATTTT | CASSYGRTNQPQHF | . | TRBJ1-5 | few | TRBV6-5
TGCGCCAGCAGCCCTCCCCCAGATACGCAGTATTTT | CASSPPPDTQYF | . | TRBJ2-3 | . | TRBV4-1
TGTGCCAGCAGTGAGCAGGGCGGGAGTGGCTACACCTTC | CASSEQGGSGYTF | . | TRBJ1-2 | . | TRBV6-4
TGTGCCAGCAGCTTTAATACGGACTTTAATTCACCCCTCCACTTT | CASSFNTDFNSPLHF | . | TRBJ1-6 | . | TRBV5-4
TGTGCCTGGAGTGGGACAGGGAAGGGTGAGCAGTTCTTC | CAWSGTGKGEQFF | TRBD1 | TRBJ2-1 | . | TRBV30
TGTGCCAGCAGCTCCCCGACTAGCGGGCCTTACAATGAGCAGTTCTTC | CASSSPTSGPYNEQFF | TRBD2 | TRBJ2-1 | . | TRBV7-2
TGTGCCAGCAGTTTAGATAGGAGGGGAGCTTTCTTT | CASSLDRRGAFF | . | TRBJ1-1 | . | TRBV28
TGTGCCAGCAGCTTGTTGACACGTAACTATGGCTACACCTTC | CASSLLTRNYGYTF | . | TRBJ1-2 | few | TRBV7-2
TGTGCCAGCTCAATGCTTAGCGGGAGTTCCAATGAGCAGTTCTTC | CASSMLSGSSNEQFF | TRBD2 | TRBJ2-1 | . | TRBV18
TGCGCCAGCTCGGACAGGACTAACTCTGGAAACACCATATATTTT | CASSDRTNSGNTIYF | TRBD1 | TRBJ1-3 | . | TRBV10-2
TGTGCCAGCAGCTTAATAAACGGGGGCGAGCAGTACTTC | CASSLINGGEQYF | . | TRBJ2-7 | . | TRBV7-3
TGCGCCAGCAGCCAAGACCCGGGGCGAACGGGAGGTCGGGACAATGAGCAGTTCTTC | CASSQDPGRTGGRDNEQFF | TRBD2 | TRBJ2-1 | . | TRBV4-1